The following is a T cell receptor beta chain sequence with its context. Distinct nucleotide sequences in the sample also encode this CDR3. The CDR3 is made up of 14 amino acids. Germline CDR1 reads SGHRS; CDR2 reads YFSETQ. V lost 2 bases and J lost 5; bases outside the gene matches: 1. The sample comes from a study of blood T cell repertoires in COVID-19. Study-level information: The origin of the acute and convalescent COVID-19 samples was the United States, Italy and Spain.

Authors' methods: Counts of nucleated cells, estimated from reference gene primer amplification, were obtained. Some clones are missing from TCRdb's copy, which holds only in-frame ones; the method was immunoSEQ multiplex PCR. The DNA was the basis for D and trimming; V, J and clone size are from that table. The profile shows just under 40,000 clones, about 82% of them singletons. The chain uses TRBV5-1 and TRBJ1-4; 9 positions match TRBD1. The sequence was obtained from a human donor in a cohort sampled during active COVID-19. Sequencing input: peripheral blood. CDR3 nucleotide sequence: TGCGCCAGCAGCTTAGGACAGGGGAATGAAAAACTGTTTTTT. This codes for CASSLGQGNEKLFF.